This T cell receptor beta chain appears in the sequencing data of a study of cytomegalovirus exposure and HLA in healthy donors. At the level of the study: In a previous analysis, some 120 million unique TCR beta sequences were found from 150 million to 200 million T cells. Study outcomes and limitations: It was reportedly the case that the classifier diagnosed cytomegalovirus status with high specificity and sensitivity. The listing of roughly 160 TCR beta chains classed them as cytomegalovirus-associated.

A remark on this clone: No antigen is known for it.

Trimming removed 4 bases at V and 0 bases at J, with 12 bases between. The CDR3 sequence is 16 residues long. Germline V lookup: CDR1 SGHAT, CDR2 FQNNGV. The study ran its PCR with 60 Vbeta and 13 Jbeta primers. In the authors' workflow: Later, roughly 80 million unique TCR beta chains were counted in an analysis, and roughly 11 million of them were shared. The assay was immunoSEQ multiplex PCR, and TCRdb's table has in-frame clones only and misses some. Clone size and V and J calls were adopted from that table, with D and trimming inferred from the DNA. Among 200,000 to 250,000 clones, 78% were seen once, and the ten largest hold 3.8%.

The sequencing sample was made of PBMCs. The receptor was isolated from a male donor in good health and CMV-seronegative. This chain joins TRBV11-2 and TRBJ1-4; D ambiguous. CDR3 DNA: TGTGCCAGCAGCTATGGTGCGGGGACAACTAATGAAAAACTGTTTTTT. Protein sequence: CASSYGAGTTNEKLFF.